This passage covers 26 T cell receptor beta chains from one sample sequenced in a study of cytomegalovirus exposure and HLA in healthy donors. The PCR used 60 Vbeta and 13 Jbeta primers. Assay used: immunoSEQ multiplex PCR; TCRdb lists only in-frame clones, some missing. The sample carries more than 85,000 clones, around four fifths recorded once. The sequencing input was PBMCs. The receptors derive from a woman between 50 and 59 years old in good health and CMV-seropositive.

This clone was recorded only once. This chain joins TRBV7-2 and TRBJ2-5; 10 positions match TRBD2. V lost 5 bases to trimming and J lost 2 bases; unmatched junction nucleotides: 8. The CDR3 is made up of 16 amino acids. The V gene's germline CDR1 is SGHTA and CDR2 FQGNSA. The CDR3 protein is CASSPSRLAGQETQYF. The CDR3 nucleotides read TGTGCCAGCAGCCCGTCCCGACTAGCGGGTCAAGAGACCCAGTACTTC.

The rearrangement joins TRBV4-3 to TRBJ2-6; maybe TRBD2 (5 bases). The CDR3 runs to 16 residues. Germline V CDR1 and CDR2: LGHNA, YSLEER. V was shortened by 4 bases and J by 0 bases, with 10 bases between the two germline ends. The CDR3 region has the DNA TGCGCCAGCAGCCCGCGGGCCACCTCTGGGGCCAACGTCCTGACTTTC. This encodes CASSPRATSGANVLTF.

The chain is built from TRBV6-5 and TRBJ1-5; unclear D gene. The CDR3 runs 13 residues. V was shortened by 6 bases and J by 6 bases, with 12 bases between the two germline ends. In germline, CDR1 is MNHEY, CDR2 SVGAGI. The CDR3 coding sequence is TGTGCCAGCAGCTTCGGAGTTGGTCAGCCCCAGCATTTT. It translates to CASSFGVGQPQHF.

Only a few counts were recorded for this clone. The chain recombines TRBV27 with TRBJ2-1; D is unclear. Germline CDR1 reads MNHEY; CDR2 reads SMNVEV (reference sequence). The length of the CDR3 is 13 residues. V was shortened by 5 bases and J by 6 bases, with 11 bases between the two germline ends. The CDR3 reads CASSPGLLNEQFF. CDR3 DNA sequence: TGTGCCAGCAGTCCCGGTCTACTCAATGAGCAGTTCTTC.

The chain employs TRBV4-2 and TRBJ1-6, with D possibly TRBD1 on 6 matching bases. Trimming left V 0 bases short and J 9 bases short, with 12 bases between. The CDR3 loop spans 15 amino acids. Per the germline V gene, CDR1 is LGHNA and CDR2 is YNFKEQ. This CDR3 reads CASSQETGITSPLHF. The CDR3 DNA is TGTGCCAGCAGCCAAGAAACAGGGATTACTTCACCCCTCCACTTT.

The rearrangement joins TRBV11-2 to TRBJ2-1; 9 bases map to TRBD2. J lost 5 bases, V lost 0 bases, and 17 bases had no gene match. This CDR3 comprises 20 residues. The germline V gene has CDR1 SGHAT and CDR2 FQNNGV. The CDR3 coding sequence is TGTGCCAGCAGCTTAGACCCAGGGTTCCCATTTGGACTAGCGCACAATGAGCAGTTCTTC. Protein sequence: CASSLDPGFPFGLAHNEQFF.

The chain links TRBV2 to TRBJ2-3; the match to TRBD1 covers 10 bases. The germline gives CDR1 SNHLY, CDR2 FYNNEI. The CDR3 is made up of 14 amino acids. V trimming: 6 bases; J trimming: 5 bases; junction bases outside the gene matches: 5. The CDR3: CASSKDRGRDTQYF. In DNA form, the CDR3 reads TGTGCCAGCAGCAAGGACAGGGGGAGAGATACGCAGTATTTT.

This chain joins TRBV6-1 and TRBJ2-3, with D possibly being TRBD2 (5 bases). CDR1 MNHNS and CDR2 SASEGT come from the germline V gene. The CDR3 covers 14 residues. The V end lost 7 bases, the J end lost 2 bases, and 13 bases lay between the germline ends. The CDR3 protein is CASTQGGLTDTQYF. CDR3 sequence (DNA): TGTGCCAGCACCCAAGGAGGCCTCACAGATACGCAGTATTTT.

V and J are TRBV29-1 and TRBJ1-2; D is unresolved. The CDR3 runs to 14 residues. Trimming stripped 1 base from V and 1 base from J, with 10 bases between. Per germline, CDR1 SQVTM and CDR2 ANQGSEA. CDR3 bases: TGCAGCGTTGAAGTGGCAGGAGGTAACTATGGCTACACCTTC. Translation: CSVEVAGGNYGYTF.

The chain is built from TRBV11-3 and TRBJ2-7; 12 bases are a match to TRBD2. The CDR3 is 17 residues long. CDR1 and CDR2 from the germline V gene are SGHNT and YENEEA. V was clipped by 4 bases and J by 6 bases; unmatched bases: 13. The CDR3 loop reads CASSSPGLAGRCGEQYF. CDR3 bases: TGTGCCAGCAGCTCCCCGGGACTAGCGGGCCGTTGTGGCGAGCAGTACTTC.

This clone was seen a handful of times. CDR3 sequence: CASSLRDRGGTIYF. CDR3 DNA: TGTGCCAGCAGCCTCCGGGACAGGGGAGGCACCATATATTTT. The V call is TRBV14, the J call TRBJ1-3; 10 nucleotides match TRBD1. The CDR3 covers 14 residues. The germline CDR1 and CDR2 sequences are SGHDN and FVKESK. V lost 4 bases and J lost 9; bases outside the gene matches: 6.

The chain combines TRBV4-1 with TRBJ1-3; TRBD1 aligns across 7 bases. J was trimmed by 7 bases and V by 0 bases; bases with no gene match: 6. Germline lookup yields CDR1 MGHRA and CDR2 YSYEKL. This CDR3 contains 15 residues. In nucleotides, the CDR3 is TGCGCCAGCAGCCAAGATTCGGCAGGGGGGAACACCATATATTTT. Translating it yields CASSQDSAGGNTIYF.

This clone occurred a few times. The chain couples TRBV18 to TRBJ2-7; D might be TRBD1 (6 bases). Germline V CDR1 and CDR2: KGHSH, LQKENI. Trimming cost V 4 bases and J 5 bases, with 9 bases left between them. CDR3 size: 12 residues. CDR3 loop: CASSLQGNEQYF. CDR3 in DNA: TGTGCCAGCTCACTCCAGGGGAACGAGCAGTACTTC.

This clone is a singleton in its sample. V is TRBV4-1 and J is TRBJ2-7; 11 bases match TRBD2. The trim removed 0 bases at V and 4 bases at J, leaving 5 bases unmatched. Germline lookup yields CDR1 MGHRA and CDR2 YSYEKL. The CDR3 extends over 16 amino acids. This CDR3 is CASSQDHSSGRYEQYF. In DNA form, the CDR3 reads TGCGCCAGCAGCCAAGATCACTCTAGCGGGAGGTACGAGCAGTACTTC.

The CDR3 loop is CASSLEGAKGETQYF. In DNA form, the CDR3 reads TGTGCCAGCAGTTTAGAGGGGGCGAAGGGGGAGACCCAGTACTTC. The chain has TRBV28 and TRBJ2-5; 7 bases line up with TRBD1. This CDR3 has 15 amino acids. The germline V gene has CDR1 MDHEN and CDR2 SYDVKM. The V segment lost 2 bases and the J segment 5 bases; nucleotides outside the gene matches: 8.

The chain is built from TRBV6-4 and TRBJ1-5, with D unresolved. Germline V lookup: CDR1 MRHNA, CDR2 SNTAGT. CDR3 length: 13 residues. Trimming took off 4 bases at V and 5 bases at J, with 9 bases between the two ends. The CDR3 protein is CASSVSSDQPQHF. The CDR3 DNA sequence: TGTGCCAGCAGTGTTAGCAGTGATCAGCCCCAGCATTTT.

The chain recombines TRBV6-5 with TRBJ1-3; TRBD1 is a possible D gene (5 bases). The CDR3 runs to 15 residues. The V gene's germline CDR1 is MNHEY and CDR2 SVGAGI. Trimming took 6 bases from V and 0 from J, leaving 12 bases between them. In DNA form, the CDR3 reads TGTGCCAGCAGACCCACAGGCCTCTCTGGAAACACCATATATTTT. Translating gives CASRPTGLSGNTIYF.

This sequence joins TRBV10-3 and TRBJ2-3, with TRBD2 as a possible D gene (6 bases). CDR1 is ENHRY and CDR2 is SYGVKD in the germline V gene. V dropped 8 bases and J dropped 6 bases, with 18 bases sitting between them. The CDR3 is made up of 14 amino acids. This CDR3 is CAISLATLGDTQYF. The DNA for the CDR3 is TGTGCCATCTCTCTAGCGACGTTGGGGGATACGCAGTATTTT.

In this sample, this clone turned up a few times. The CDR3, as DNA: TGCGCCAGCAGTTCCTTTGCGGGGGCCGACGGGGAGCTGTTTTTT. Protein: CASSSFAGADGELFF. V usage is TRBV5-1 and J usage is TRBJ2-2; tentatively, D is TRBD2 (7 bases). The CDR3 length is 15 residues. V lost 5 bases and J 7 bases, leaving 18 bases between the germline ends. Looked up from germline, CDR1 is SGHRS and CDR2 is YFSETQ.

This chain connects TRBV7-6 to TRBJ2-5; tentative D call: TRBD2 (6 bases). CDR3 length equals 13 residues. V lost 1 base and J lost 11, with 14 bases in between. Germline V lookup: CDR1 SGHVS, CDR2 FNYEAQ. This chain's CDR3 is CASSLGPKSGQYF. The CDR3, as DNA: TGTGCCAGCAGCTTAGGGCCCAAAAGCGGGCAGTACTTC.

The chain couples TRBV11-2 to TRBJ1-6, with D tentatively TRBD1 (6 bases). Germline values: CDR1 SGHAT, CDR2 FQNNGV. The CDR3 totals 13 residues. V dropped 5 bases and J dropped 7 bases, with 9 bases sitting between them. CDR3 DNA: TGTGCCAGCAGCCGTACAGGGAATTCACCCCTCCACTTT. Amino acids: CASSRTGNSPLHF.

This clone was detected only once. The CDR3 here is CASSIRRDTIYF. The DNA for the CDR3 is TGTGCCAGTAGTATACGAAGAGACACCATATATTTT. The chain has TRBV19 and TRBJ1-3; no definite D call. Trimming shortened V by 2 bases and J by 8 bases, and 7 bases separated the two germline ends. The germline V gene has CDR1 LNHDA and CDR2 SQIVND (reference sequence). CDR3 length: 12 residues.

In its sample, this clone was seen a few times. The chain combines TRBV7-3 with TRBJ2-3; D gene ambiguous. The CDR3 extends over 13 amino acids. Trimming shortened V by 4 bases and J by 2 bases, and 7 bases separated the two germline ends. Germline V gene data show CDR1 as SGHTA and CDR2 as FQGTGA. CDR3 in amino acids: CASSYSHTDTQYF. DNA of the CDR3: TGTGCCAGCAGCTACTCTCACACAGATACGCAGTATTTT.

The chain has TRBV12-5 and TRBJ1-4, with 10 bases that match TRBD1. The CDR3 consists of 16 residues. The J segment lost 8 bases and the V segment lost 3 bases, leaving 9 bases of the junction unmatched. CDR1 is LGHNT and CDR2 is FRNRAP in the germline V gene. CDR3: CASGFLPGQGPEKLFF. The CDR3 DNA reads TGTGCTAGTGGTTTCCTCCCGGGACAGGGGCCAGAAAAACTGTTTTTT.

This chain links TRBV5-1 with TRBJ1-3; D is unclear. CDR3 length: 14 amino acids. V lost 0 bases, J lost 0 bases, and 4 bases lay in between. Germline CDR1 reads SGHRS; CDR2 reads YFSETQ. CDR3 region: CASSLGVSGNTIYF. CDR3 bases: TGCGCCAGCAGCTTGGGAGTCTCTGGAAACACCATATATTTT.

V and J are TRBV15 and TRBJ2-7, with 12 bases fitting TRBD2. The CDR3 spans 16 residues. Germline trimming cut 3 bases from V and 3 bases from J; bases unmatched to any gene: 6. Germline loops: CDR1 LNHNV, CDR2 YYDKDF (reference sequence). CDR3 region: CATSRDRTSGNYEQYF. The CDR3 coding sequence is TGTGCCACCAGCAGGGACCGGACTAGCGGGAACTACGAGCAGTACTTC. The entire variable domain, with the rest obtained from reference TRBV15 and TRBJ2-7, is as follows: DAMVIQNPRYQVTQFGKPVTLSCSQTLNHNVMYWYQQKSSQAPKLLFHYYDKDFNNEADTPDNFQSRRPNTSFCFLDIRSPGLGDTAMYLCATSRDRTSGNYEQYFGPGTRLTVT.